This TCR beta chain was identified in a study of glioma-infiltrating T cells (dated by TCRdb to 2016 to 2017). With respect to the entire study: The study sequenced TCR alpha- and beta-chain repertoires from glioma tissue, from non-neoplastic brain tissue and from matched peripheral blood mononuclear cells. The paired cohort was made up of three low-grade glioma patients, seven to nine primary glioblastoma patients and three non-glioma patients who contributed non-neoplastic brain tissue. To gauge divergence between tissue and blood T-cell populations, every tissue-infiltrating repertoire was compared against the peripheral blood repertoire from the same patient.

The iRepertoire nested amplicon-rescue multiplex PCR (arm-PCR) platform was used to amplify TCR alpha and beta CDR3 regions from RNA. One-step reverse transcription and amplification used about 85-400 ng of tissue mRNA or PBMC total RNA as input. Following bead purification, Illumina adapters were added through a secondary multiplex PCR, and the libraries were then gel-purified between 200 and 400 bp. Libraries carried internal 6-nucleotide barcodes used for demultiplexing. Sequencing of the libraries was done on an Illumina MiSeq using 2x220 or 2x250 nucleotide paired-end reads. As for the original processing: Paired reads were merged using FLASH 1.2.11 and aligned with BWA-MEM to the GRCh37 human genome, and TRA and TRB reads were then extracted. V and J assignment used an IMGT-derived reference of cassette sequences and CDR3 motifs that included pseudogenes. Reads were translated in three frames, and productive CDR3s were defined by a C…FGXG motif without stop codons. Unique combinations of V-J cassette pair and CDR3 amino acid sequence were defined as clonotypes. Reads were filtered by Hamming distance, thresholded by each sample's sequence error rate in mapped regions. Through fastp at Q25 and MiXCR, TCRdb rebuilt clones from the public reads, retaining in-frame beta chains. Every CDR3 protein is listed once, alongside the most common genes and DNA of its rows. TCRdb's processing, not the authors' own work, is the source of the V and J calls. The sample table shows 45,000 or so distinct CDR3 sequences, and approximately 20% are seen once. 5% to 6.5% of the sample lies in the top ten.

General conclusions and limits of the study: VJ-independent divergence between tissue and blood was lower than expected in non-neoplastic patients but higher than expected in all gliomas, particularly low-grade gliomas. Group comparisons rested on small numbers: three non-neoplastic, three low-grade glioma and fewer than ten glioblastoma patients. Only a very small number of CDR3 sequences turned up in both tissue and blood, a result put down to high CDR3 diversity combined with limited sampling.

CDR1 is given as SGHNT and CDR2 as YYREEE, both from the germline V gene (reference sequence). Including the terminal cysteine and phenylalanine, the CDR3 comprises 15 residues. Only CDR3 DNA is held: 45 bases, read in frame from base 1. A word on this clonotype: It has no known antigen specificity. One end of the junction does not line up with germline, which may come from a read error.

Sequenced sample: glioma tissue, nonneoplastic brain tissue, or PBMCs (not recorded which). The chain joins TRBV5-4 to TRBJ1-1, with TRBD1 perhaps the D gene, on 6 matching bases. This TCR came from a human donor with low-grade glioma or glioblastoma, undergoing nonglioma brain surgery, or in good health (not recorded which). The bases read TGTACCAGCAGAAGTCCCGGGACACCGAACACTGAAGCTTTCTTT. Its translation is CTSRSPGTPNTEAFF.